This T cell receptor beta chain is drawn from a study of blood T cell repertoires in COVID-19. Enrolled during active infection, Seattle patients were then followed longitudinally. Using immunoSEQ multiplex PCR, the repertoire was profiled, and TCRdb retains in-frame clones only, with some absent. Of 85,000 to 120,000 clones in the sample, 87% were seen once. The sequencing sample was made of peripheral blood. The clonotype originates from a woman between 45 and 60 years old with COVID-19, enrolled during active disease.

DNA of the CDR3: TGTGCCAGCCACCCCCTGGGCGGGGGGGCGGGTGAGCAGTACTTC. It specifies CASHPLGGGAGEQYF. The gene calls are TRBV28 and TRBJ2-7, with TRBD2 matching 9 bases. The CDR3 runs 15 residues. Germline loops: CDR1 MDHEN, CDR2 SYDVKM. J was trimmed by 7 bases and V by 8 bases; bases with no gene match: 15.